The TCR beta chain under discussion was sequenced for a study of graft-versus-host responses after intestinal transplantation. Study-level information: Transplant types were multivisceral, liver-intestinal, or isolated intestinal. All recipients got anti-thymocyte globulin induction, then tacrolimus and steroids for about 3 years. General study results and limits: Peak circulating GvH clone levels were associated with early post-transplant HvG declines. Ileal or blood samples showed some GvH clones first, and such clones were also found in recipient marrow.

Clones were sequenced by immunoSEQ multiplex PCR, and TCRdb holds only the in-frame ones, with some missing. This sample has about 94,000 clones; about 91% occur once, and the top ten carry roughly 0.5%. To note about this clone: Antigen unknown.

The length of the CDR3 is 16 residues. Trimming left V 1 base short and J 3 bases short, with 16 bases between. Germline CDR1 is MNHNS and CDR2 is SASEGT. This receptor was obtained from a human donor who received an intestinal transplant. This chain joins TRBV6-1 and TRBJ2-7; maybe TRBD1 (6 bases). The input for sequencing was unstimulated CD8+ T cells sorted from spleen or lymph node cells, taken before intestinal transplant. The CDR3 nucleotides read TGTGCCAGCAGTGAAGGAGTGGGACACCTCCGCTACGAGCAGTACTTC. As protein: CASSEGVGHLRYEQYF.